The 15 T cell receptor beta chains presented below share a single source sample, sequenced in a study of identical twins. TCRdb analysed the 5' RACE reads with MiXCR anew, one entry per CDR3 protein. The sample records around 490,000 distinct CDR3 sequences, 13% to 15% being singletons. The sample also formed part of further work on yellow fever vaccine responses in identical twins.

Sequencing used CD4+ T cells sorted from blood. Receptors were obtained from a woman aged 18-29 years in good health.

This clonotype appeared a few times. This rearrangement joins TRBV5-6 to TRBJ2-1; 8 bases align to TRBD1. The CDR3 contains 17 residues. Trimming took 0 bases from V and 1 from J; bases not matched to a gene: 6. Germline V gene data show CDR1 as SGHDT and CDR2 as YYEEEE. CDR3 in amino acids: CASSLGFQGASYNEQFF. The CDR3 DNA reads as TGTGCCAGCAGCTTGGGATTCCAGGGGGCGTCCTACAATGAGCAGTTCTTC.

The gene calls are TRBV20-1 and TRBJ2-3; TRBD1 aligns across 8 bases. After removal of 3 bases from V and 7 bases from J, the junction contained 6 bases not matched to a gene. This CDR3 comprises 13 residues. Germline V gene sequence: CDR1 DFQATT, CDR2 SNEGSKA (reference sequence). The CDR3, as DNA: TGCAGTGCTAGGTTGGACAGGGTGTATACGCAGTATTTT. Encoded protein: CSARLDRVYTQYF.

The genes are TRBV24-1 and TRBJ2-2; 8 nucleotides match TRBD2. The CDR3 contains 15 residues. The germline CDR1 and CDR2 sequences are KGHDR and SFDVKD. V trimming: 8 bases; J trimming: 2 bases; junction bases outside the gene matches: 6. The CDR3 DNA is TGTGCCACCACCGATACTAGCGGAAACACCGGGGAGCTGTTTTTT. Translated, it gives CATTDTSGNTGELFF.

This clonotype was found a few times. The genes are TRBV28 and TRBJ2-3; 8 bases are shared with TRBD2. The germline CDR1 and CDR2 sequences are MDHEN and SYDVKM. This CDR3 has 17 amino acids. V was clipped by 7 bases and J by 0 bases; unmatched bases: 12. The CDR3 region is CASNSWAGGVSTDTQYF. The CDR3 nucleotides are TGTGCCAGCAACTCCTGGGCCGGGGGGGTTAGCACAGATACGCAGTATTTT.

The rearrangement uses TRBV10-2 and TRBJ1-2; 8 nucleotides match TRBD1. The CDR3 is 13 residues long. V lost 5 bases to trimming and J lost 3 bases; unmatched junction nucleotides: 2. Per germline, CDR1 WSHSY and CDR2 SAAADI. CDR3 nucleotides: TGCGCCAGCAGTACGACAGGGGACTATGGCTACACCTTC. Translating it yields CASSTTGDYGYTF.

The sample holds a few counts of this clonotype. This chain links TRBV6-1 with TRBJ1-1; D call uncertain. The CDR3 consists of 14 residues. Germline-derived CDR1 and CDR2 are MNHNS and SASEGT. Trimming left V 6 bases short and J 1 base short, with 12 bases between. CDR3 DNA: TGTGCCAGCAGGAATCGACCCCGGAACACTGAAGCTTTCTTT. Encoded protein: CASRNRPRNTEAFF.

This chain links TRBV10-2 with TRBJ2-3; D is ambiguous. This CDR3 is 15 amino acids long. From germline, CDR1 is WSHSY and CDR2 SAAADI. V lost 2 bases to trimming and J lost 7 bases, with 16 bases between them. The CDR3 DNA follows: TGCGCCAGCAGTGAGGCTAGTCAGGTTGCAAATACGCAGTATTTT. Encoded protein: CASSEASQVANTQYF.

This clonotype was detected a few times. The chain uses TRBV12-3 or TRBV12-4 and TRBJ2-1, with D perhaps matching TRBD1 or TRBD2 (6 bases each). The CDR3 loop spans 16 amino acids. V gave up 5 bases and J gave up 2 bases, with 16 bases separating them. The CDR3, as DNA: TGTGCCAGCAGTGCGGAACAGGGAGGAACCTACAATGAGCAGTTCTTC. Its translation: CASSAEQGGTYNEQFF.

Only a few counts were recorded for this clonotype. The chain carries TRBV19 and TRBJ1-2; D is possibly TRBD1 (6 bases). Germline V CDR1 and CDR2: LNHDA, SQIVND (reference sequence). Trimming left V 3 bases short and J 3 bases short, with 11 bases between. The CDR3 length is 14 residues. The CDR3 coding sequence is TGTGCCAGTAGTATCAACAGGGTTGACTATGGCTACACCTTC. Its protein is CASSINRVDYGYTF.

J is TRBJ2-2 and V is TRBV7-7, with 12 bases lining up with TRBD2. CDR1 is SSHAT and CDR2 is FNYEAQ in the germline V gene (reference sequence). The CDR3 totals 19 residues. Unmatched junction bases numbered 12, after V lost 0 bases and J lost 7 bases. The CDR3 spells CASSLAPRLAGGPIGELFF. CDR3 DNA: TGTGCCAGCAGCTTAGCGCCCCGCCTAGCGGGAGGGCCGATCGGGGAGCTGTTTTTT.

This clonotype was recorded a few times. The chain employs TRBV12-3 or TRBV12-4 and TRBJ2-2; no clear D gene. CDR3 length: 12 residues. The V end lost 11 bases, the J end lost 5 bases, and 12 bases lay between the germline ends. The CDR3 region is CAFSRATGELFF. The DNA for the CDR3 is TGTGCCTTCTCCCGGGCAACCGGGGAGCTGTTTTTT.

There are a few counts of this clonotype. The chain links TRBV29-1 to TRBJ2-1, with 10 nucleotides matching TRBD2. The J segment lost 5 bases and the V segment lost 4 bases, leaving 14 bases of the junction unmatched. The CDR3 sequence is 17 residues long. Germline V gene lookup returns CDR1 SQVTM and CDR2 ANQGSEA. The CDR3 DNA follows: TGCAGCGTTGTGTCCCCCCCACTAGCGGGGTTTAACAATGAGCAGTTCTTC. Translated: CSVVSPPLAGFNNEQFF.

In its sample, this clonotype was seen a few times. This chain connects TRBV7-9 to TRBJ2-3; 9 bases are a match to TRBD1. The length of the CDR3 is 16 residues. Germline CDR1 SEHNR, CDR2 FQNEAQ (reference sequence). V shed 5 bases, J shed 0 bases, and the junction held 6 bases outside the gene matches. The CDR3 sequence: CASSPWTGVSTDTQYF. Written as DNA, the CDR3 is TGTGCCAGCAGCCCCTGGACAGGGGTGAGCACAGATACGCAGTATTTT. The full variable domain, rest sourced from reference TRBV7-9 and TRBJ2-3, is DTGVSQNPRHKITKRGQNVTFRCDPISEHNRLYWYRQTLGQGPEFLTYFQNEAQLEKSRLLSDRFSAERPKGSFSTLEIQRTEQGDSAMYLCASSPWTGVSTDTQYFGPGTRLTVL.

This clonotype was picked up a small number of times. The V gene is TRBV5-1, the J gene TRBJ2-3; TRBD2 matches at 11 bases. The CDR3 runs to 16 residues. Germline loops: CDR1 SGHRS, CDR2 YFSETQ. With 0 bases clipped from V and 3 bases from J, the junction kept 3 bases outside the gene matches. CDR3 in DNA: TGCGCCAGCAGCTTGGCCCCTAGCGGGAGGACAGATACGCAGTATTTT. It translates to CASSLAPSGRTDTQYF.

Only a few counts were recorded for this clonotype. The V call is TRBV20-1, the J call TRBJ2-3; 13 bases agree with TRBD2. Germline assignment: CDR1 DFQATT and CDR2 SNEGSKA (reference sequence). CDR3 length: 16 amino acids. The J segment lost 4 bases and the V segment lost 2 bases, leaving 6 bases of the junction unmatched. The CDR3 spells CSARTGLAGSSDTQYF. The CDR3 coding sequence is TGCAGTGCTAGAACGGGACTAGCGGGGTCCTCAGATACGCAGTATTTT.